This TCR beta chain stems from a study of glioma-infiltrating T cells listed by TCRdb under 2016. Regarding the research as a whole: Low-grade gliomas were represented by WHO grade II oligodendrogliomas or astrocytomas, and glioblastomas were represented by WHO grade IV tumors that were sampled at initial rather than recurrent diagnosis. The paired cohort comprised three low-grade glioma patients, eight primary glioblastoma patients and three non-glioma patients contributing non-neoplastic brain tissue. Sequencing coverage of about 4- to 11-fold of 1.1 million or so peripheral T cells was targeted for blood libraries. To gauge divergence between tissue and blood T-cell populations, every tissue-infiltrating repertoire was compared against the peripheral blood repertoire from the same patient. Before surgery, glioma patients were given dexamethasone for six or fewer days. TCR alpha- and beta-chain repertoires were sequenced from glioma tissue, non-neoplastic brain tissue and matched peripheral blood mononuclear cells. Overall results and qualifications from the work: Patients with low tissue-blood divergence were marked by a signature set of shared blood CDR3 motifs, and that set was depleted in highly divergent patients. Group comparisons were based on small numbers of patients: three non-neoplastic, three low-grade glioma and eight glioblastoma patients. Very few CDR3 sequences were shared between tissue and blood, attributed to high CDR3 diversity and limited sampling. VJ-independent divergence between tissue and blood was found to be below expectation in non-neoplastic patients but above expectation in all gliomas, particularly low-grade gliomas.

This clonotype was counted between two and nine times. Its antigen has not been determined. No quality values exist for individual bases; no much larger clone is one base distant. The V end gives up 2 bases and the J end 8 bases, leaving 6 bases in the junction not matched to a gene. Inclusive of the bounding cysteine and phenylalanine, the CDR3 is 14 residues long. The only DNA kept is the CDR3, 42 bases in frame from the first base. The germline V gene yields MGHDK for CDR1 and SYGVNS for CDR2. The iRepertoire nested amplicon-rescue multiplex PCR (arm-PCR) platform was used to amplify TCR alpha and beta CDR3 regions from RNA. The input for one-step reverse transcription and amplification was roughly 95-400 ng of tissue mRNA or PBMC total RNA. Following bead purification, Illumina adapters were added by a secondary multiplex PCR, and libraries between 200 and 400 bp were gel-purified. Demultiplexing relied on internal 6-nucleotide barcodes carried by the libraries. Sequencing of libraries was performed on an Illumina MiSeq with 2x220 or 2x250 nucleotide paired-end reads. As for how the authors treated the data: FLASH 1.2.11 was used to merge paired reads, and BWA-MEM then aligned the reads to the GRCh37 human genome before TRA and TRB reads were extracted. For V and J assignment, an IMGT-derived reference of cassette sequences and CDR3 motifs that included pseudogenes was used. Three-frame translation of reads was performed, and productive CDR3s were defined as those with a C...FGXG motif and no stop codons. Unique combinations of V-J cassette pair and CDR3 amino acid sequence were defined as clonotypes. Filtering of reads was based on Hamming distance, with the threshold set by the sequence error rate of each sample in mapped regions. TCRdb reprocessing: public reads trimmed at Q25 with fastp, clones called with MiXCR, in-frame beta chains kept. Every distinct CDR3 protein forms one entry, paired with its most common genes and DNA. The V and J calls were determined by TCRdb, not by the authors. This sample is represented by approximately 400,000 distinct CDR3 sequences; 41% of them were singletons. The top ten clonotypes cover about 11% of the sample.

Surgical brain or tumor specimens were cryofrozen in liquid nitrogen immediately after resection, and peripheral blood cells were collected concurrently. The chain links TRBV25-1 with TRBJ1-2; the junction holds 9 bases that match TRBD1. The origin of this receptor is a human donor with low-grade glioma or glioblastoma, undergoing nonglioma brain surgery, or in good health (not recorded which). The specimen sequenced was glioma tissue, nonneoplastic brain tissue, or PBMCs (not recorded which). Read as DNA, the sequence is TGTGCCAGCAGTGAACCCGGGACAGGGAGCGGCTACACCTTC. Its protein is CASSEPGTGSGYTF.